This TCR beta chain was recorded in a study of blood T cell repertoires in COVID-19. Sequenced by immunoSEQ multiplex PCR; TCRdb stores in-frame clones only, minus some. The sample lists approximately 140,000 clones; 84% were seen once. With 2 bases removed from V and 5 bases from J, the gap between germline ends came to 13 bases. CDR3 size: 14 residues. The germline V gene encodes CDR1 SGHRS and CDR2 YFSETQ. Sequenced material: peripheral blood. The gene calls are TRBV5-1 and TRBJ1-1, with D maybe TRBD1 (6 bases). This TCR was recovered from a human donor in a cohort sampled during active COVID-19. For the CDR3, the DNA is TGCGCCAGCAGCTTATCGCAGGGGAGTACTGAAGCTTTCTTT. As protein: CASSLSQGSTEAFF.